The next 17 T cell receptor beta chains were all read from a single sample in a study of T cell responses to AZD1222 COVID-19 vaccine. The table came from immunoSEQ multiplex PCR; TCRdb's copy has only in-frame clones and leaves some out. The profile shows about 130,000 clones, approximately 92% of them singletons. This sample comprised peripheral blood, obtained 28 days after the second AZD1222 dose. These receptors all stem from an adult who received the AZD1222 COVID-19 vaccine.

DNA for the CDR3: TGTGCCAGCAGTCAGACTAGCAGCACAGATACGCAGTATTTT. This translates into CASSQTSSTDTQYF. The chain recombines TRBV6-5 with TRBJ2-3; 7 nucleotides match TRBD2. V shed 5 bases, J shed 0 bases, and the junction held 2 bases outside the gene matches. Germline lookup yields CDR1 MNHEY and CDR2 SVGAGI. The CDR3 contains 14 residues.

V gene TRBV7-8 combines with J gene TRBJ1-2; 8 bases map to TRBD1. The V segment lost 1 base and the J segment 8 bases; nucleotides outside the gene matches: 3. This CDR3 has 13 amino acids. The germline CDR1 and CDR2 sequences are SGHVS and FQNEAQ. DNA for the CDR3: TGTGCCAGCAGCTTAGGGACAGGGTGGGGCTACACCTTC. Amino acid sequence: CASSLGTGWGYTF.

This chain uses TRBV19 with TRBJ2-7; 10 bases are a match to TRBD1. The CDR3 extends over 15 amino acids. Germline values: CDR1 LNHDA, CDR2 SQIVND (reference sequence). After removal of 6 bases from V and 9 bases from J, the junction contained 14 bases not matched to a gene. In DNA, the CDR3 is TGTGCCAGTAGACTACAGGGGACAGGGGCGAATAGGCAGTACTTC. Its translation: CASRLQGTGANRQYF.

V usage is TRBV13 and J usage is TRBJ2-1; maybe TRBD2 (6 bases). V was cut by 8 bases and J by 6 bases, with 20 bases left in between. CDR1 and CDR2 (germline): PRHDT, FYEKMQ (reference sequence). The CDR3 is 15 amino acids. Written as DNA, the CDR3 is TGTGCCAGCGCTAGGGCGGGACCCACCTCCAATGAGCAGTTCTTC. Protein: CASARAGPTSNEQFF.

The V gene is TRBV9, the J gene TRBJ2-3; 12 nucleotides agree with TRBD2. CDR1 is SGDLS, CDR2 YYNGEE, per germline. The CDR3 has 16 residues. With 3 bases clipped from V and 4 bases from J, the junction kept 6 bases outside the gene matches. CDR3 sequence (DNA): TGTGCCAGCAGCGAGACTAGCGGGAGTATCCCAGATACGCAGTATTTT. It yields the protein CASSETSGSIPDTQYF. Supplemented by reference TRBV9 and TRBJ2-3, the full variable domain reads DSGVTQTPKHLITATGQRVTLRCSPRSGDLSVYWYQQSLDQGLQFLIQYYNGEERAKGNILERFSAQQFPDLHSELNLSSLELGDSALYFCASSETSGSIPDTQYFGPGTRLTVL.

The rearrangement joins TRBV11-3 to TRBJ2-5; D is ambiguous. The V end lost 4 bases, the J end lost 7 bases, and 10 bases lay between the germline ends. CDR3 length: 12 amino acids. From germline, CDR1 is SGHNT and CDR2 YENEEA. The CDR3 bases are TGTGCCAGCAGCTCTGGCCCGGGGACCCAGTACTTC. Translated, it gives CASSSGPGTQYF.

The chain has TRBV6-4 and TRBJ2-2; D may be TRBD1 (7 bases). The CDR3 is 15 amino acids. Trimming took 2 bases from V and 4 from J, leaving 11 bases between them. Germline-derived CDR1 and CDR2 are MRHNA and SNTAGT. The CDR3 coding sequence is TGTGCCAGCAGTGACGCCCAGGGGGGCACCGGGGAGCTGTTTTTT. Translation gives CASSDAQGGTGELFF.

V gene TRBV15 combines with J gene TRBJ2-7; perhaps TRBD2 as D (5 bases). Germline assignment: CDR1 LNHNV and CDR2 YYDKDF (reference sequence). V was cut by 1 base and J by 0 bases, with 7 bases left in between. CDR3 size: 14 residues. This CDR3 is CATSRGSDSYEQYF. For the CDR3, the DNA is TGTGCCACCAGCAGAGGTAGCGACTCCTACGAGCAGTACTTC.

This chain uses TRBV7-9 with TRBJ2-7; unclear D gene. From germline, CDR1 is SEHNR and CDR2 FQNEAQ (reference sequence). This CDR3 comprises 14 residues. V lost 1 base and J 2 bases, leaving 9 bases between the germline ends. The CDR3 spells CASSLGHVAYEQYF. The CDR3 DNA reads as TGTGCCAGCAGCTTAGGGCACGTAGCCTACGAGCAGTACTTC.

The chain employs TRBV9 and TRBJ1-1; 9 positions agree with TRBD1. V lost 0 bases to trimming and J lost 1 base; unmatched junction nucleotides: 4. CDR3 size: 16 residues. CDR1 is SGDLS and CDR2 is YYNGEE in the germline V gene. This chain's CDR3 is CASSVAPGQGNTEAFF. The CDR3 nucleotides read TGTGCCAGCAGCGTAGCCCCGGGACAGGGGAACACTGAAGCTTTCTTT.

This chain joins TRBV5-4 and TRBJ2-3, with D unresolved. The ends were cut back, 4 bases at V and 6 bases at J, with 9 bases in the middle. CDR1 SGHNT and CDR2 YYREEE come from the germline V gene (reference sequence). This CDR3 is built from 12 residues. For the CDR3, the DNA is TGTGCCAGCAGCCCGAGGCGCGATACGCAGTATTTT. Amino acid sequence: CASSPRRDTQYF.

The chain is built from TRBV27 and TRBJ1-4, with 11 bases fitting TRBD1. Germline V gene lookup returns CDR1 MNHEY and CDR2 SMNVEV (reference sequence). The CDR3 runs 20 residues. Losses at the gene ends were 6 bases for V and 2 bases for J; bases not matched to a gene: 17. The CDR3 region is CASSNTWTGGAGRTNEKLFF. The CDR3 coding sequence is TGTGCCAGCAGCAATACCTGGACAGGGGGCGCGGGAAGGACTAATGAAAAACTGTTTTTT.

The V gene is TRBV7-8, the J gene TRBJ1-2; TRBD1 aligns across 7 bases. The junction had 7 bases not matched to a gene; V was cut back by 3 bases and J by 6 bases. The V gene's germline CDR1 is SGHVS and CDR2 FQNEAQ. This CDR3 has 14 residues. This CDR3 is CASSFIPGGNGYTF. CDR3 DNA: TGTGCCAGCAGCTTTATCCCAGGGGGTAATGGCTACACCTTC.

The chain joins TRBV5-1 to TRBJ1-1, with 7 bases lining up with TRBD1. The CDR3 contains 13 residues. Germline V gene data show CDR1 as SGHRS and CDR2 as YFSETQ. Germline trimming cut 4 bases from V and 5 bases from J; bases unmatched to any gene: 5. The CDR3 reads CASSLTGETEAFF. In DNA, the CDR3 is TGCGCCAGCAGCCTTACAGGGGAGACTGAAGCTTTCTTT.

The chain's CDR3 is CASSSDAANYGYTF. The CDR3 bases are TGTGCCAGCAGCTCCGACGCGGCTAACTATGGCTACACCTTC. The chain couples TRBV7-2 to TRBJ1-2, with unresolved D. This CDR3 is built from 14 residues. V was pared by 4 bases and J by 0 bases, with 9 bases between. CDR1 and CDR2 from the germline V gene are SGHTA and FQGNSA. Full variable domain (outside the CDR3, taken from reference TRBV7-2 and TRBJ1-2): GAGVSQSPSNKVTEKGKDVELRCDPISGHTALYWYRQSLGQGLEFLIYFQGNSAPDKSGLPSDRFSAERTGGSVSTLTIQRTQQEDSAVYLCASSSDAANYGYTFGSGTRLTVV.

This sequence joins TRBV28 and TRBJ1-4; TRBD1 matches 7 bases. J was trimmed by 5 bases and V by 7 bases; bases with no gene match: 7. The germline CDR1 and CDR2 sequences are MDHEN and SYDVKM. The CDR3 consists of 14 residues. The CDR3: CASNLRGANEKLFF. The CDR3 nucleotides read TGTGCCAGCAATCTCAGGGGGGCAAATGAAAAACTGTTTTTT.

V is TRBV19 and J is TRBJ1-5; weak D call: TRBD1 (5 bases). V lost 7 bases and J lost 10, with 26 bases in between. Germline CDR1 LNHDA, CDR2 SQIVND (reference sequence). The CDR3 is made up of 16 amino acids. The CDR3 loop reads CASNPLGTTESPPQHF. The DNA of the CDR3 is TGTGCCAGTAACCCACTAGGGACGACAGAGTCACCCCCCCAGCATTTT.